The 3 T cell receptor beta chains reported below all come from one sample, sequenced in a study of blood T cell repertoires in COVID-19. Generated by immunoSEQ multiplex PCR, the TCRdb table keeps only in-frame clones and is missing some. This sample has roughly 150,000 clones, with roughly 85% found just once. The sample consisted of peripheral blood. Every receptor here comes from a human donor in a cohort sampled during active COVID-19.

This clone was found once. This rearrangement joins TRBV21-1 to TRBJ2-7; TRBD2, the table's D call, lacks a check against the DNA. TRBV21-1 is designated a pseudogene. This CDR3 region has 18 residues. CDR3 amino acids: CASTRGSRGGINCIEQYF. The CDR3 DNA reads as TGTGCCAGCACCAGGGGGAGTCGCGGGGGGATTAATTGCATCGAGCAGTACTTC.

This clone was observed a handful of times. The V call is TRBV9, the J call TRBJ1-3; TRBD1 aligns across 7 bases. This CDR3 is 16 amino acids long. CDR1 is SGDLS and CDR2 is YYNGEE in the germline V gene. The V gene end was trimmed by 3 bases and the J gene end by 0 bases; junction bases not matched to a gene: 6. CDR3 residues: CASSEGTVSSGNTIYF. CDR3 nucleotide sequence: TGTGCCAGCAGCGAGGGGACAGTGAGCTCTGGAAACACCATATATTTT.

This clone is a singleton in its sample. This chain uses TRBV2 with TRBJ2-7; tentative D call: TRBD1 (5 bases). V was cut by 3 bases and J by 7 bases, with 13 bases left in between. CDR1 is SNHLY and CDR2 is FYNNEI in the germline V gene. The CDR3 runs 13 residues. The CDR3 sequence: CASSDPRAREQYF. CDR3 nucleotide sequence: TGTGCCAGCAGTGACCCCAGGGCTCGGGAGCAGTACTTC.